This T cell receptor (beta chain) was sequenced for a study of CD8 T cells in ankylosing spondylitis. From the 5' RACE reads, TCRdb called clonotypes with MiXCR, one entry per CDR3 protein. Among roughly 100,000 distinct CDR3 sequences listed, approximately 25% were seen once. This clonotype has ten or more counts. The source material was synovial fluid, either unsorted or a sorted T cell fraction (not recorded which). This TCR derives from a male donor with ankylosing spondylitis.

CDR3 nucleotide sequence: TGTGCCAGCAGTTCAACAGGGTCTCCTAATTCACCCCTCCACTTT. The encoded protein is CASSSTGSPNSPLHF. The rearrangement uses TRBV12-3 or TRBV12-4 and TRBJ1-6, with D maybe TRBD1 (6 bases). Trimming cost V 4 bases and J 6 bases, with 13 bases left between them. There are 15 residues in the CDR3.